The 21 T cell receptor beta chains in this list originate from one sample, sequenced in a study of blood T cell repertoires in COVID-19. Some clones are missing from TCRdb's copy, which holds only in-frame ones; the method was immunoSEQ multiplex PCR. The profile shows 500,000 to 600,000 clones, roughly nine tenths of them singletons. Sample: peripheral blood. These TCRs come from a woman aged 50 to 60 with COVID-19, enrolled during active disease.

This clone was picked up one time. The chain couples TRBV4-1 to TRBJ1-6, with 8 bases matching TRBD1. Germline loops: CDR1 MGHRA, CDR2 YSYEKL. V lost 6 bases and J lost 7; bases outside the gene matches: 11. There are 16 residues in the CDR3. The CDR3 DNA reads as TGCGCCAGCAGGGGACGGACAGGGACGTTAAATTCACCCCTCCACTTT. Protein sequence: CASRGRTGTLNSPLHF.

This clone was counted once. This rearrangement joins TRBV19 to TRBJ1-1, with 10 bases that match TRBD1. The CDR3 extends over 16 amino acids. The germline gives CDR1 LNHDA, CDR2 SQIVND (reference sequence). The V gene end was trimmed by 8 bases and the J gene end by 5 bases; junction bases not matched to a gene: 14. CDR3 bases: TGTGCCAGTGGTTTAGAACCGGGACAGGGGCCGACTGAAGCTTTCTTT. Its translation: CASGLEPGQGPTEAFF. The whole variable domain, filled in from reference TRBV19 and TRBJ1-1, reads DGGITQSPKYLFRKEGQNVTLSCEQNLNHDAMYWYRQDPGQGLRLIYYSQIVNDFQKGDIAEGYSVSREKKESFPLTVTSAQKNPTAFYLCASGLEPGQGPTEAFFGQGTRLTVV.

The chain employs TRBV7-9 and TRBJ1-3; 9 nucleotides agree with TRBD1. V shed 5 bases and J 2 bases; nucleotides not matched to a gene: 7. This CDR3 region has 16 residues. Germline V gene sequence: CDR1 SEHNR, CDR2 FQNEAQ (reference sequence). CDR3 sequence: CASSTTQGATGNTIYF. DNA for the CDR3: TGTGCCAGCAGCACTACACAGGGGGCCACTGGAAACACCATATATTTT.

CDR3 DNA: TGTGCCAGCAGTTCCCGAGCTGGGATAGGGGACACCGGGGAGCTGTTTTTT. Translated, it gives CASSSRAGIGDTGELFF. The chain couples TRBV25-1 to TRBJ2-2; D perhaps matches TRBD1 (5 bases). The length of the CDR3 is 17 residues. Germline CDR1 and CDR2: MGHDK and SYGVNS. The germline V and J ends were trimmed by 5 bases and 3 bases, with 19 bases remaining between them.

This chain uses TRBV5-6 with TRBJ1-3, with D unclear. Germline lookup yields CDR1 SGHDT and CDR2 YYEEEE. Between the trimmed V and J ends, which lost 4 bases and 0 bases, there was a span of 20 bases. CDR3 length: 18 amino acids. This CDR3 reads CASSPAFSSAYSGNTIYF. DNA of the CDR3: TGTGCCAGCAGCCCCGCTTTTTCGTCTGCCTACTCTGGAAACACCATATATTTT.

The chain is built from TRBV9 and TRBJ1-5; D is perhaps TRBD1 (6 bases). From germline, CDR1 is SGDLS and CDR2 YYNGEE. With 3 bases removed from V and 1 base from J, the gap between germline ends came to 14 bases. The CDR3 length is 16 residues. CDR3 nucleotides: TGTGCCAGCAGCGGTGACAGGTCCCTGAGCAATCAGCCCCAGCATTTT. Its translation is CASSGDRSLSNQPQHF.

The V call is TRBV6-1, the J call TRBJ2-7; TRBD2 matches at 7 bases. Germline values: CDR1 MNHNS, CDR2 SASEGT. V shed 3 bases, J shed 5 bases, and the junction held 1 base outside the gene matches. This CDR3 is built from 12 residues. For the CDR3, the DNA is TGTGCCAGCAGTGAGGGAGGGGACGAGCAGTACTTC. This sequence encodes CASSEGGDEQYF.

The chain employs TRBV4-1 and TRBJ1-6; D remains unclear. Germline V gives CDR1 MGHRA, CDR2 YSYEKL. This CDR3 has 17 amino acids. V shed 1 base and J shed 6 bases, with 16 bases lying between them. Here the CDR3 DNA reads TGCGCCAGCAGCCAAGGGCCGCCGCGGGCAGTTAATTCACCCCTCCACTTT. Translation: CASSQGPPRAVNSPLHF.

This clone was picked up a small number of times. V and J are TRBV2 and TRBJ1-1; no clear D gene. V was cut by 6 bases and J by 1 base, with 9 bases left in between. The germline gives CDR1 SNHLY, CDR2 FYNNEI. This CDR3 contains 13 residues. CDR3 sequence reads: CASRPRENTEAFF. DNA for the CDR3: TGTGCCAGCAGGCCACGGGAGAACACTGAAGCTTTCTTT.

The chain combines TRBV9 with TRBJ1-1; 9 positions match TRBD1. V shed 4 bases and J 7 bases; nucleotides not matched to a gene: 11. Germline loops: CDR1 SGDLS, CDR2 YYNGEE. This CDR3 has 15 residues. CDR3 loop: CASSRTGAAYDEAFF. DNA of the CDR3: TGTGCCAGCAGCAGGACAGGGGCCGCGTATGATGAAGCTTTCTTT.

This chain uses TRBV6-1 with TRBJ1-2; tentatively, D is TRBD1 (5 bases). Germline assignment: CDR1 MNHNS and CDR2 SASEGT. V was pared by 0 bases and J by 0 bases, with 17 bases between. There are 18 residues in the CDR3. CDR3: CASSEALRGTAANYGYTF. The CDR3 region has the DNA TGTGCCAGCAGTGAAGCGCTTCGGGGGACCGCCGCTAACTATGGCTACACCTTC.

This clone was found a few times. V is TRBV10-1 and J is TRBJ1-5; D is possibly TRBD1 (5 bases). V dropped 3 bases and J dropped 6 bases, with 9 bases sitting between them. Per germline, CDR1 WNHNN and CDR2 SYGVQD (reference sequence). The CDR3 extends over 13 amino acids. The CDR3 nucleotides are TGCGCCAGCAGTGACGGGGGGAGTCAGCCCCAGCATTTT. This gives the protein CASSDGGSQPQHF.

A note on this clone: In the same sample, other DNA sequences code for this CDR3. CDR3: CASSEAGTEAFF. The CDR3 DNA is TGTGCCAGCAGTGAGGCCGGGACTGAAGCTTTCTTT. The chain has TRBV2 and TRBJ1-1; unclear D gene. The V end was cut by 3 bases, the J end by 5 bases, with 7 bases between. CDR1 is SNHLY, CDR2 FYNNEI, per germline. CDR3 length: 12 residues.

The rearrangement links TRBV4-1 to TRBJ1-1; TRBD1 is a possible D gene (5 bases). The CDR3 sequence is 15 residues long. Per germline, CDR1 MGHRA and CDR2 YSYEKL. V lost 2 bases and J 6 bases, leaving 16 bases between the germline ends. The chain's CDR3 is CASSQPPQGIAEAFF. CDR3 in DNA: TGCGCCAGCAGCCAACCTCCTCAGGGAATCGCTGAAGCTTTCTTT.

The chain links TRBV29-1 to TRBJ1-1; 7 nucleotides match TRBD1. The CDR3 length is 14 residues. V lost 5 bases, J lost 2 bases, and 8 bases stayed unmatched. Germline values: CDR1 SQVTM, CDR2 ANQGSEA. The chain's CDR3 is CSVLEGAKNTEAFF. As DNA, the CDR3 is TGCAGCGTTCTGGAGGGGGCGAAAAACACTGAAGCTTTCTTT.

The CDR3 DNA reads as TGTGCCAGCAGCACCCCCTCTAGCGGGGTTTACAATGAGCAGTTCTTC. It codes for CASSTPSSGVYNEQFF. The chain combines TRBV5-4 with TRBJ2-1; TRBD2 agrees at 9 bases. Germline V gene data show CDR1 as SGHNT and CDR2 as YYREEE (reference sequence). Unmatched junction bases numbered 9, after V lost 4 bases and J lost 4 bases. The length of the CDR3 is 16 residues.

This clone occurred a few times. The V call is TRBV7-9, the J call TRBJ1-4, with unresolved D. V was cut by 1 base and J by 0 bases, with 12 bases left in between. From germline, CDR1 is SEHNR and CDR2 FQNEAQ (reference sequence). The CDR3 consists of 17 residues. CDR3 DNA sequence: TGTGCCAGCAGCTTAGGAGGCGGGAGTGCAACTAATGAAAAACTGTTTTTT. Protein: CASSLGGGSATNEKLFF.

This clone has a single count. The V and J genes are TRBV6-5 and TRBJ1-1; D gene uncertain. Trimming took 4 bases from V and 4 from J, leaving 10 bases between them. CDR1 MNHEY and CDR2 SVGAGI come from the germline V gene. The CDR3 is 13 amino acids. The CDR3 sequence is CASSWVRSTEAFF. As DNA, the CDR3 is TGTGCCAGCAGTTGGGTGAGGAGCACTGAAGCTTTCTTT.

J is TRBJ1-4 and V is TRBV19; 8 bases agree with TRBD1. V lost 5 bases and J lost 1; bases outside the gene matches: 0. Germline assignment: CDR1 LNHDA and CDR2 SQIVND (reference sequence). The CDR3 has 14 amino acids. CDR3 sequence reads: CASSDRGTNEKLFF. In DNA, the CDR3 is TGTGCCAGTAGTGACAGGGGAACTAATGAAAAACTGTTTTTT.

On this clone itself: Other DNA sequences in this sample translate to the same CDR3. The J gene is TRBJ2-7, the V gene TRBV29-1; TRBD2 agrees at 7 bases. The trim removed 5 bases at V and 2 bases at J, leaving 3 bases unmatched. The CDR3 loop spans 12 amino acids. The germline gives CDR1 SQVTM, CDR2 ANQGSEA. CDR3 nucleotides: TGCAGCGTTACCGGGACTACCTACGAGCAGTACTTC. The encoded protein is CSVTGTTYEQYF.

The rearrangement uses TRBV7-9 and TRBJ1-5; D unresolved. The CDR3 is made up of 13 amino acids. The germline gives CDR1 SEHNR, CDR2 FQNEAQ (reference sequence). V was clipped by 6 bases and J by 4 bases, with 10 bases between them. The CDR3 spells CASSLGLNQPQHF. CDR3 DNA sequence: TGTGCCAGCAGTCTGGGCCTAAATCAGCCCCAGCATTTT.